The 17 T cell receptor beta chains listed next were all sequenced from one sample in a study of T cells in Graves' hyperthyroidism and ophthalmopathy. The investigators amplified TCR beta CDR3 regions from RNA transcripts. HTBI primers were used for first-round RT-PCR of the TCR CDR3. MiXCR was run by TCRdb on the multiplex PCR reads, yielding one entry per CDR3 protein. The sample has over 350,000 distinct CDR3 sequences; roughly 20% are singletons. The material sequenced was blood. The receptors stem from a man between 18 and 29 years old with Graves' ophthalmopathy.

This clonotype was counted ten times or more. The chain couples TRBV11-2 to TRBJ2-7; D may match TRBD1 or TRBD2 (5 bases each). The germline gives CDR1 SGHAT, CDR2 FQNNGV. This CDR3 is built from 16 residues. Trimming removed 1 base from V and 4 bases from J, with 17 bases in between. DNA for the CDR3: TGTGCCAGCAGCTTAGGAGGGGCCCTAGTGCGATACGAGCAGTACTTC. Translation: CASSLGGALVRYEQYF. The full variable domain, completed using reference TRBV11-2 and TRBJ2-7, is EAGVAQSPRYKIIEKRQSVAFWCNPISGHATLYWYQQILGQGPKLLIQFQNNGVVDDSQLPKDRFSAERLKGVDSTLKIQPAKLEDSAVYLCASSLGGALVRYEQYFGPGTRLTVT.

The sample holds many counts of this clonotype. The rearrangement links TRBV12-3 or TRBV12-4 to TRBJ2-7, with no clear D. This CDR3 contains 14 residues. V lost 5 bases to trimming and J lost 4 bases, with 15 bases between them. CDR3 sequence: CASSPRDVSYEQYF. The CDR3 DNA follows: TGTGCCAGCAGTCCAAGAGACGTCTCGTACGAGCAGTACTTC.

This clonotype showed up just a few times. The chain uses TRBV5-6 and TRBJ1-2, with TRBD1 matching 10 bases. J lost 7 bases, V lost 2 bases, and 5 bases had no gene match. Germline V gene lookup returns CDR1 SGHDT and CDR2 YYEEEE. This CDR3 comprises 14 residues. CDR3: CASSFRDRGFGYTF. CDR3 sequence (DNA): TGTGCCAGCAGCTTCCGGGACAGGGGTTTTGGCTACACCTTC.

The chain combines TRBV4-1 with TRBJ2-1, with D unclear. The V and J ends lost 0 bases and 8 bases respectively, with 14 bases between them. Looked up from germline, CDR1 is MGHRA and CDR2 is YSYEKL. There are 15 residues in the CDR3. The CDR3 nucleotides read TGCGCCAGCAGCCAAGATCAAGGGCGAAGGGATGAGCAGTTCTTC. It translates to CASSQDQGRRDEQFF.

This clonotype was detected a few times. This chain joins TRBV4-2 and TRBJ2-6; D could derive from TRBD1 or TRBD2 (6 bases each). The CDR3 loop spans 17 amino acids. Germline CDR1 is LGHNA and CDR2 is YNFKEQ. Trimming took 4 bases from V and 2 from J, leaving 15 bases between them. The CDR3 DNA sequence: TGTGCCAGCAGCCCAATAGGGGGAGGTACTGGGGCCAACGTCCTGACTTTC. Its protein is CASSPIGGGTGANVLTF.

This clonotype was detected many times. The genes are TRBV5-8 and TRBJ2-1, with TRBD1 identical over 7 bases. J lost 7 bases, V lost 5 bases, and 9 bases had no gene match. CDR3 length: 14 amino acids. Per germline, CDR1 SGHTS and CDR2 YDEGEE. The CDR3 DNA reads TGTGCCAGCAGTGCAGGGGGATGGGTGAATGAGCAGTTCTTC. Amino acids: CASSAGGWVNEQFF.

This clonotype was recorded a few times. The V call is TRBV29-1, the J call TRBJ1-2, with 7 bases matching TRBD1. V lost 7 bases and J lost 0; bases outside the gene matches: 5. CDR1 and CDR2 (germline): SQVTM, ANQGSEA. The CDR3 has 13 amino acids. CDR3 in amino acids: CSAEGQANYGYTF. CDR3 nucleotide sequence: TGCAGCGCCGAAGGACAGGCTAACTATGGCTACACCTTC. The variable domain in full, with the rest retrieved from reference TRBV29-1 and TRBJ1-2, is SAVISQKPSRDICQRGTSLTIQCQVDSQVTMMFWYRQQPGQSLTLIATANQGSEATYESGFVIDKFPISRPNLTFSTLTVSNMSPEDSSIYLCSAEGQANYGYTFGSGTRLTVV.

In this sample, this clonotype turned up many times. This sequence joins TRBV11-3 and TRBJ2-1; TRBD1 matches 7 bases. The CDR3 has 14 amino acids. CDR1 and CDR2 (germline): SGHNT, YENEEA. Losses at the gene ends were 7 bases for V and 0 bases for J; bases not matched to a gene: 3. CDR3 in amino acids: CASTGGSSYNEQFF. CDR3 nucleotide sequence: TGTGCCAGCACAGGGGGAAGCTCCTACAATGAGCAGTTCTTC.

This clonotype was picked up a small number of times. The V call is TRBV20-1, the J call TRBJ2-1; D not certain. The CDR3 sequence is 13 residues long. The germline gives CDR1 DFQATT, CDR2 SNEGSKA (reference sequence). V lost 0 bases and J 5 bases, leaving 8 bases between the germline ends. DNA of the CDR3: TGCAGTGCTAGAGACCCTGGCAACAATGAGCAGTTCTTC. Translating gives CSARDPGNNEQFF.

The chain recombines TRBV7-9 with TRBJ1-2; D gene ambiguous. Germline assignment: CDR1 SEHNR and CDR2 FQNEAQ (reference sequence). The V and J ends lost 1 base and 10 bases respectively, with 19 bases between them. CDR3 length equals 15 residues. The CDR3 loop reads CASSLDFVSSWDYTF. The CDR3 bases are TGTGCCAGCAGCTTAGATTTCGTTAGCTCTTGGGACTACACCTTC.

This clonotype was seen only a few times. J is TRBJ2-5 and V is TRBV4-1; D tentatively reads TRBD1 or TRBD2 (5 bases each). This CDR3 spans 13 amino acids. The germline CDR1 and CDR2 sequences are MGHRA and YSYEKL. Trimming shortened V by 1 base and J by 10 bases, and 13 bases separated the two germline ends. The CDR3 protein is CASSQGGAGDQYF. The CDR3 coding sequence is TGCGCCAGCAGCCAAGGAGGGGCCGGGGACCAGTACTTC.

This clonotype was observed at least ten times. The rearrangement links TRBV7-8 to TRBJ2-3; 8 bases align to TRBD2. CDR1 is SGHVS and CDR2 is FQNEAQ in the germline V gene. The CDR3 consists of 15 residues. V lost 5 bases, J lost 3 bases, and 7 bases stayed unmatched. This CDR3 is CASSIVAGWTDTQYF. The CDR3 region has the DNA TGTGCCAGCAGCATCGTAGCGGGGTGGACAGATACGCAGTATTTT.

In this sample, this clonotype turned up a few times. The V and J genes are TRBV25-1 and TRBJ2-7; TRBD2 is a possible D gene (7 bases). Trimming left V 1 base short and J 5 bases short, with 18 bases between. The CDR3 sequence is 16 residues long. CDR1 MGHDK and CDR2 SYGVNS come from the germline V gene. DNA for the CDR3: TGTGCCAGCAGTGAATTGGGGGGGAGGGGGGTCGACGAGCAGTACTTC. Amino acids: CASSELGGRGVDEQYF.

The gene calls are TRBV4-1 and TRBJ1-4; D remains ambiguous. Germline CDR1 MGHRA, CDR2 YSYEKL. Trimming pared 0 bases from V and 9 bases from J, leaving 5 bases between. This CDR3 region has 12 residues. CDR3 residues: CASSQEGKKLFF. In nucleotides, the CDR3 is TGCGCCAGCAGCCAAGAAGGGAAAAAACTGTTTTTT.

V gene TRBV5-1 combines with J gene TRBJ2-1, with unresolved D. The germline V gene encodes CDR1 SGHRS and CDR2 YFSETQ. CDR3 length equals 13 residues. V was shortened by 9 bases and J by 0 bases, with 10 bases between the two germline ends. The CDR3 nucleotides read TGCGCCACTCGCCCTCCCTCCTACAATGAGCAGTTCTTC. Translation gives CATRPPSYNEQFF.

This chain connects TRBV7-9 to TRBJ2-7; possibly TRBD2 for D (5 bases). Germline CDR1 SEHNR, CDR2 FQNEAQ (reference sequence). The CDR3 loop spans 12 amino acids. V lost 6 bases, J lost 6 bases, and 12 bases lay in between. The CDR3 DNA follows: TGTGCCAGCAGTTCCCTCGGGGTCGAGCAGTACTTC. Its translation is CASSSLGVEQYF.

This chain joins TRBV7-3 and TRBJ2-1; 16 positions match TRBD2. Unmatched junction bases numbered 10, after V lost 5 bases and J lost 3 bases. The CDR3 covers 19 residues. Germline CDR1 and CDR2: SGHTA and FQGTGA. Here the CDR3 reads CASSETGTSGGAYYNEQFF. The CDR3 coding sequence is TGTGCCAGCAGCGAAACCGGGACTAGCGGGGGGGCCTACTACAATGAGCAGTTCTTC.